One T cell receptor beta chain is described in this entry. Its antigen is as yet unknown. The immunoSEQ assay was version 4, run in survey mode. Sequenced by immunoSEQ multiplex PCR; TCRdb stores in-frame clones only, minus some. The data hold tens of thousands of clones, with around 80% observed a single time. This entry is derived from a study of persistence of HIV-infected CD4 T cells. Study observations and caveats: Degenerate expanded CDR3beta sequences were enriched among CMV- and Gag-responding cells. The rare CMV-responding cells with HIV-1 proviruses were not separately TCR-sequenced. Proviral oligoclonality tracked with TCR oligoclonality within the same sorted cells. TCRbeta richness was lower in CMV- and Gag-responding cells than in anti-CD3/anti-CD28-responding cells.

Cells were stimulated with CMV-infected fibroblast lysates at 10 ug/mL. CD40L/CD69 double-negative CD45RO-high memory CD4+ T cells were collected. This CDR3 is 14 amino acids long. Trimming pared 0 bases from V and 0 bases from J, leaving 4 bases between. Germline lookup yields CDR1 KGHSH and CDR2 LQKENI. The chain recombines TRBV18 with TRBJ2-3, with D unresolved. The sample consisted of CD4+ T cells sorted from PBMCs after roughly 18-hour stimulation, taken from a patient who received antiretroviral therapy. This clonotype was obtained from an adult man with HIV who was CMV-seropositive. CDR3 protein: CASSPPGSTDTQYF. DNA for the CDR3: TGTGCCAGCTCACCACCGGGGAGCACAGATACGCAGTATTTT.